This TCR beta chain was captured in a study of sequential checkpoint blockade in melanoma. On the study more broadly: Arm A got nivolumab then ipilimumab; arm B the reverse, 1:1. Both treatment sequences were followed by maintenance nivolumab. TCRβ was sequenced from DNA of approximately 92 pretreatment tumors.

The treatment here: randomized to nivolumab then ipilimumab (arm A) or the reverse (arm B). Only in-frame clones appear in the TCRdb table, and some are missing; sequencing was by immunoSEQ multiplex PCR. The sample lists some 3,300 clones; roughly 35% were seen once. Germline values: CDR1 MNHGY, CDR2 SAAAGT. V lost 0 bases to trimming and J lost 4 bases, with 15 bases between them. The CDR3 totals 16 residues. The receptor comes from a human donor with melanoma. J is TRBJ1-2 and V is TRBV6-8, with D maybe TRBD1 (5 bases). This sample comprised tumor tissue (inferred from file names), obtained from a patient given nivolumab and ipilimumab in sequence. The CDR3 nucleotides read TGTGCCAGCAGTTACTCTCCCGGGGCAGGGCCCTATGGCTACACCTTC. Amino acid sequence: CASSYSPGAGPYGYTF.